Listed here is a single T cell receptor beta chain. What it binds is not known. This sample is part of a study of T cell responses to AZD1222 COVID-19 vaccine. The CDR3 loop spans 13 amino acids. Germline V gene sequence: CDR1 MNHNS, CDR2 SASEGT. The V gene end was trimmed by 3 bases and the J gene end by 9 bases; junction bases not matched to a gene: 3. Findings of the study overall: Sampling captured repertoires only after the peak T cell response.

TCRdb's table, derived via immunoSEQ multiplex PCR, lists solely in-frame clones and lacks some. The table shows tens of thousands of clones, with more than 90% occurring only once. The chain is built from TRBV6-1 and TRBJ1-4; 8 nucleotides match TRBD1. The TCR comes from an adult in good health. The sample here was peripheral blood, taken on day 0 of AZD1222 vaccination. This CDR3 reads CASSDDRGQKLFF. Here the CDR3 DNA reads TGTGCCAGCAGTGACGACAGGGGTCAAAAACTGTTTTTT.